The source of this T cell receptor beta chain is a study of blood T cells in healthy people across ages. The second PCR ran about 7 to 12 cycles with a sample-barcoded 5' primer and J-beta primers. Via MiXCR, TCRdb re-called the 5' RACE reads, giving one row per CDR3 protein. This sample has about a million distinct CDR3 sequences, with about 48% found just once. Between the trimmed V and J ends, which lost 0 bases and 11 bases, there was a span of 17 bases. The CDR3 loop spans 14 amino acids. Per the germline V gene, CDR1 is DFQATT and CDR2 is SNEGSKA (reference sequence). The sample consisted of blood. The V gene is TRBV20-1, the J gene TRBJ2-1, with D perhaps TRBD1 (5 bases). This clonotype originated in a man aged 30 to 39 in good health. CDR3: CSARDEVGHKKQFF. In DNA, the CDR3 is TGCAGTGCTAGAGATGAGGTCGGACACAAGAAGCAGTTCTTC.